The clone carrying this T cell receptor (beta chain) was seen at least ten times. Its antigen is undetermined. Authors' analysis steps: Variation in CDR3 across clinicopathological groups served as the basis for constructing a distant-metastasis classifier in papillary thyroid cancer. TCRdb reprocessed the PCR reads using MiXCR. TCRdb assigned the V and J calls; the authors' analysis was not used. The sample records about 33,000 clones, 10% to 14% being singletons. Trimming stripped 5 bases from V and 1 base from J, with 8 bases between. This CDR3 region has 13 residues. The germline gives CDR1 MRHNA, CDR2 SNTAGT. This entry belongs to a study of metastatic and nonmetastatic thyroid tumors. Study-wide context: Repertoire comparison spanned blood and tumor or nodule tissue of malignant and benign thyroid patients.

No treatment of any kind had been given to any patient before thyroid surgery. Overall study findings and caveats: The study reportedly found significantly higher TCR beta diversity in malignant thyroid tumors than benign nodules, in blood and tumor.

This chain connects TRBV6-4 to TRBJ2-5; D is ambiguous. The sample was blood. This TCR was recovered from a female donor with papillary thyroid cancer or a benign thyroid nodule (not recorded which). Some clones in this sample may be carry-over from other donors' samples. Here the CDR3 DNA reads TGTGCCAGCAGTAGGACCCCCCAAGAGACCCAGTACTTC. Amino acid sequence: CASSRTPQETQYF.